This T cell receptor (beta chain) was captured in a study of blood T cell repertoires in COVID-19. The method was immunoSEQ multiplex PCR; TCRdb's version includes in-frame clones alone and lacks a portion of them. The table shows almost 400,000 clones, with roughly 91% occurring only once. This CDR3 contains 14 residues. With V trimmed by 5 bases and J by 3 bases, 4 bases remained unmatched. The germline V gene encodes CDR1 SGHAT and CDR2 FQNNGV. Source material: PBMCs or T cells enriched from blood (not recorded which). This chain links TRBV11-2 with TRBJ2-3, with TRBD2 identical over 8 bases. This sequence originates from a woman aged 30 to 39 who had recovered from COVID-19. The CDR3: CASSPREATDTQYF. CDR3 coding DNA: TGTGCCAGCAGCCCGCGGGAGGCGACAGATACGCAGTATTTT.